The 25 T cell receptor beta chains listed next were all sequenced from one sample in a study of spatial heterogeneity in lung cancer. TCRdb redid the calling of the 5' RACE reads with MiXCR, one entry per CDR3 protein. The sample lists about 17,000 distinct CDR3 sequences; 15% to 20% were seen once. Time point defined: blood at routine non-recurrence follow-up after resection. Sequenced here: PBMCs, sampled at follow-up. The receptors were sampled from a male donor with early-stage non-small cell lung cancer.

The chain uses TRBV25-1 and TRBJ2-6; 13 bases agree with TRBD2. CDR3 size: 18 residues. Unmatched junction bases numbered 8, after V lost 2 bases and J lost 7 bases. From germline, CDR1 is MGHDK and CDR2 SYGVNS. The CDR3 here is CASSETSGGATGANVLTF. CDR3 sequence (DNA): TGTGCCAGCAGTGAAACTAGCGGGGGGGCGACCGGAGCCAACGTCCTGACTTTC. The variable domain in full, with the rest retrieved from reference TRBV25-1 and TRBJ2-6, is EADIYQTPRYLVIGTGKKITLECSQTMGHDKMYWYQQDPGMELHLIHYSYGVNSTEKGDLSSESTVSRIRTEHFPLTLESARPSHTSQYLCASSETSGGATGANVLTFGAGSRLTVL.

The chain uses TRBV5-1 and TRBJ2-1; D call uncertain. Trimming left V 3 bases short and J 1 base short, with 8 bases between. The CDR3 spans 14 residues. Per the germline V gene, CDR1 is SGHRS and CDR2 is YFSETQ. CDR3 sequence (DNA): TGCGCCAGCAGCTCGAGCAATTCCTACAATGAGCAGTTCTTC. This encodes CASSSSNSYNEQFF.

This clonotype has a handful of counts. The chain is built from TRBV7-6 and TRBJ2-3; possible D gene TRBD2, 5 bases. The V and J ends lost 5 bases and 6 bases respectively, with 15 bases between them. There are 14 residues in the CDR3. Per germline, CDR1 SGHVS and CDR2 FNYEAQ. The CDR3 sequence is CASSRETRSDTQYF. The CDR3 nucleotides are TGTGCCAGCAGCAGAGAAACTAGGTCTGATACGCAGTATTTT.

This clonotype was seen more than once but under ten times. V and J are TRBV24-1 and TRBJ2-3, with 8 nucleotides matching TRBD2. Germline-derived CDR1 and CDR2 are KGHDR and SFDVKD. Losses at the gene ends were 4 bases for V and 0 bases for J; bases not matched to a gene: 8. The CDR3 totals 17 residues. The CDR3 coding sequence is TGTGCCACCAGTGAATTTAGCGGGGCAACTAGCACAGATACGCAGTATTTT. Its translation: CATSEFSGATSTDTQYF.

The rearrangement links TRBV27 to TRBJ2-3; D is possibly TRBD2 (6 bases). The CDR3 is 15 residues long. V was clipped by 1 base and J by 4 bases, with 12 bases between them. From germline, CDR1 is MNHEY and CDR2 SMNVEV (reference sequence). CDR3 sequence (DNA): TGTGCCAGCAGTTTATTACTAGCAGCTCCAGATACGCAGTATTTT. Protein product: CASSLLLAAPDTQYF.

The chain links TRBV10-3 to TRBJ1-5; perhaps TRBD1 as D (5 bases). This CDR3 has 15 residues. V lost 5 bases to trimming and J lost 9 bases, with 20 bases between them. Looked up from germline, CDR1 is ENHRY and CDR2 is SYGVKD. Here the CDR3 DNA reads TGTGCCATCAGTCCCCAGGGAGGGTCGAGAGCGCCCCAGCATTTT. This translates into CAISPQGGSRAPQHF.

J is TRBJ2-1 and V is TRBV20-1; D might be TRBD1 or TRBD2, each matching 5 bases. The last part of the DNA fits TRBJ2-7 better; the J call may be wrong. CDR1 DFQATT and CDR2 SNEGSKA come from the germline V gene (reference sequence). This CDR3 has 14 amino acids. CDR3 bases: TGCAGTGCACCCGGGACCCAGACTTACAATGAGCAGTACTTC. Amino acid sequence: CSAPGTQTYNEQYF.

V gene TRBV11-2 combines with J gene TRBJ2-7, with unresolved D. This CDR3 spans 13 amino acids. Germline assignment: CDR1 SGHAT and CDR2 FQNNGV. Deletions cut 0 bases from V and 2 bases from J, with 5 bases between. Here the CDR3 DNA reads TGTGCCAGCAGCTTAGAATCTCCCTACGAGCAGTACTTC. Protein product: CASSLESPYEQYF. Full variable domain (outside the CDR3, taken from reference TRBV11-2 and TRBJ2-7): EAGVAQSPRYKIIEKRQSVAFWCNPISGHATLYWYQQILGQGPKLLIQFQNNGVVDDSQLPKDRFSAERLKGVDSTLKIQPAKLEDSAVYLCASSLESPYEQYFGPGTRLTVT.

The V call is TRBV6-1, the J call TRBJ2-7; TRBD2 might be the D (5 bases). Germline V gene lookup returns CDR1 MNHNS and CDR2 SASEGT. The CDR3 length is 16 residues. The ends were cut back, 2 bases at V and 3 bases at J, with 17 bases in the middle. As DNA, the CDR3 is TGTGCCAGCAGTGAATTTAGAGGGATAATCCTCTACGAGCAGTACTTC. Translation gives CASSEFRGIILYEQYF.

Notes on this clonotype: Its ends do not fully match the called genes, so a read error is possible. J is TRBJ2-6 and V is TRBV7-3; D possibly matches TRBD1 or TRBD2 (5 bases each). CDR3 length: 15 residues. Per germline, CDR1 SGHTA and CDR2 FQGTGA. CDR3 sequence (DNA): TGTGCCAGCAGCTCGCAGGGAGCTGGGGCCAACGTCCCGACTTTC. Its translation is CASSSQGAGANVPTF.

This clonotype qualifies as medium-sized. The chain is built from TRBV6-2 or TRBV6-3 and TRBJ1-5; no clear D gene. The CDR3 has 13 amino acids. Germline V gene lookup returns CDR1 MNHEY and CDR2 SVGEGT. V lost 5 bases to trimming and J lost 2 bases, with 7 bases between them. CDR3 DNA sequence: TGTGCCAGCAGTGGTGGGGGCAATCAGCCCCAGCATTTT. Protein sequence: CASSGGGNQPQHF.

This chain uses TRBV29-1 with TRBJ2-7, with a weak D call TRBD1 (5 bases). In germline, CDR1 is SQVTM, CDR2 ANQGSEA. V gave up 3 bases and J gave up 2 bases, with 11 bases separating them. The CDR3 has 13 amino acids. The CDR3 spells CSVEADRTYEQYF. The CDR3 nucleotides are TGCAGCGTTGAGGCCGACAGAACCTACGAGCAGTACTTC.

The chain joins TRBV6-5 to TRBJ2-7, with D perhaps matching TRBD1 (5 bases). Trimming took 2 bases from V and 4 from J, leaving 15 bases between them. This CDR3 has 15 residues. The germline V gene encodes CDR1 MNHEY and CDR2 SVGAGI. CDR3 nucleotide sequence: TGTGCCAGCAGTTACGGCTGGACATCCCAGTACGAGCAGTACTTC. This gives the protein CASSYGWTSQYEQYF.

This clonotype is termed medium-sized. The V and J genes are TRBV5-4 and TRBJ2-5; 8 nucleotides agree with TRBD1. The CDR3 covers 14 residues. Trimming at V came to 4 bases and at J to 5 bases, leaving 7 bases not matched to a gene. Germline CDR1 SGHNT, CDR2 YYREEE (reference sequence). The CDR3 nucleotides are TGTGCCAGCAGCCAAGACAGGGGCGGGGAGACCCAGTACTTC. Translation gives CASSQDRGGETQYF.

This clonotype was picked up a small number of times. The V call is TRBV5-1, the J call TRBJ2-1; a possible D gene is TRBD1 (7 bases). Germline assignment: CDR1 SGHRS and CDR2 YFSETQ. This CDR3 has 16 amino acids. Trimming took off 3 bases at V and 7 bases at J, with 20 bases between the two ends. The CDR3 region has the DNA TGCGCCAGCAGCTCTCAGGGCGGGACAGCACTGAATGAGCAGTTCTTC. Translating gives CASSSQGGTALNEQFF.

This chain links TRBV7-2 with TRBJ2-7; possibly TRBD1 or TRBD2 for D (6 bases each). The V gene lost 5 bases and the J gene lost 4 bases, with 18 bases spanning the gap. The CDR3 loop spans 15 amino acids. Germline V CDR1 and CDR2: SGHTA, FQGNSA. The CDR3 DNA reads as TGTGCCAGCAGCGTAGTCCGGGGGCCAGAGTACGAGCAGTACTTC. It codes for CASSVVRGPEYEQYF. Combining the CDR3 with reference TRBV7-2 and TRBJ2-7 gives the whole variable domain GAGVSQSPSNKVTEKGKDVELRCDPISGHTALYWYRQSLGQGLEFLIYFQGNSAPDKSGLPSDRFSAERTGGSVSTLTIQRTQQEDSAVYLCASSVVRGPEYEQYFGPGTRLTVT.

The rearrangement joins TRBV20-1 to TRBJ1-5, with 8 positions matching TRBD1. The germline V gene encodes CDR1 DFQATT and CDR2 SNEGSKA (reference sequence). CDR3 length: 15 residues. Trimming cost V 6 bases and J 3 bases; bases outside gene matches: 10. CDR3 nucleotides: TGCAGTGCCAGTGGACAGGGCCGAATCAATCAGCCCCAGCATTTT. Translated: CSASGQGRINQPQHF.

The J gene is TRBJ1-6, the V gene TRBV5-1; D gene uncertain. The CDR3 loop spans 13 amino acids. Germline CDR1 reads SGHRS; CDR2 reads YFSETQ. V was clipped by 5 bases and J by 7 bases, with 10 bases between them. The CDR3 nucleotides are TGCGCCAGCAGACCGGATCCAAATTCACCCCTCCACTTT. Protein: CASRPDPNSPLHF.

By sample share, this clonotype is medium-sized. The gene calls are TRBV20-1 and TRBJ2-6; maybe TRBD2 (6 bases). The CDR3 spans 18 residues. The germline V and J ends were trimmed by 1 base and 0 bases, with 16 bases remaining between them. Germline CDR1 DFQATT, CDR2 SNEGSKA (reference sequence). DNA for the CDR3: TGCAGTGCTAGAGGGCGGGGTAACACTTTCTCTGGGGCCAACGTCCTGACTTTC. Translating it yields CSARGRGNTFSGANVLTF.

This clonotype was seen only a few times. V gene TRBV4-1 combines with J gene TRBJ2-7, with 7 bases fitting TRBD2. V lost 4 bases and J lost 1; bases outside the gene matches: 4. Germline CDR1 reads MGHRA; CDR2 reads YSYEKL. The CDR3 is 14 residues long. DNA of the CDR3: TGCGCCAGCAGCCTCGGACTAGTGTCCTACGAGCAGTACTTC. Protein: CASSLGLVSYEQYF.

This clonotype is a singleton in its sample. The rearrangement links TRBV27 to TRBJ2-7, with D possibly matching TRBD2 (5 bases). CDR1 is MNHEY, CDR2 SMNVEV, per germline (reference sequence). The CDR3 totals 13 residues. Deletions cut 7 bases from V and 3 bases from J, with 13 bases between. CDR3 amino acids: CASTLTGFYEQYF. For the CDR3, the DNA is TGTGCCAGCACCCTAACGGGGTTCTACGAGCAGTACTTC.

This sequence joins TRBV7-6 and TRBJ1-5; maybe TRBD1 (5 bases). The germline V gene has CDR1 SGHVS and CDR2 FNYEAQ. The CDR3 spans 15 residues. Trimming removed 5 bases from V and 0 bases from J, with 11 bases in between. The CDR3 spells CASSPRQNSNQPQHF. The CDR3 bases are TGTGCCAGCAGCCCTAGACAGAATAGCAATCAGCCCCAGCATTTT.

The chain links TRBV5-1 to TRBJ2-7; TRBD2 might be the D (6 bases). This CDR3 comprises 15 residues. Germline CDR1 and CDR2: SGHRS and YFSETQ. V was trimmed by 0 bases and J by 1 base, leaving 11 bases between them. CDR3: CASSLVPGLSYEQYF. In DNA, the CDR3 is TGCGCCAGCAGCTTGGTTCCAGGACTATCCTACGAGCAGTACTTC.

The chain employs TRBV7-9 and TRBJ2-7, with 11 bases aligning to TRBD1. Losses at the gene ends were 6 bases for V and 3 bases for J; bases not matched to a gene: 10. The germline gives CDR1 SEHNR, CDR2 FQNEAQ (reference sequence). The CDR3 loop spans 16 amino acids. The CDR3 reads CASRPTRGQGDYEQYF. CDR3 bases: TGTGCCAGCAGACCTACTCGGGGACAGGGGGACTACGAGCAGTACTTC. Using reference TRBV7-9 and TRBJ2-7 for the parts outside the CDR3, the full variable domain is DTGVSQNPRHKITKRGQNVTFRCDPISEHNRLYWYRQTLGQGPEFLTYFQNEAQLEKSRLLSDRFSAERPKGSFSTLEIQRTEQGDSAMYLCASRPTRGQGDYEQYFGPGTRLTVT.

This clonotype was seen a handful of times. V usage is TRBV7-3 and J usage is TRBJ1-5; D is uncertain. Germline V lookup: CDR1 SGHTA, CDR2 FQGTGA. V lost 6 bases to trimming and J lost 3 bases, with 12 bases between them. CDR3 length: 14 residues. CDR3 sequence: CASSLSGDNQPQHF. The CDR3 DNA is TGTGCCAGCAGTCTTTCGGGAGACAATCAGCCCCAGCATTTT.